These 14 T cell receptor beta chains share one sample of origin, sequenced in a study of blood T cells in healthy people across ages (dated by TCRdb to the mid-2010s). Receptors were amplified or captured by 5' RACE. The listed sequencing device is Illumina HiSeq 2500. The second PCR ran for about 7 to 11 cycles and used a J-beta primer mix along with a sample-barcoded 5' primer. In TCRdb, the public reads were trimmed at Q25 with fastp and aligned with MiXCR, with productive beta chains retained. For every CDR3 protein sequence, its rows merge into one entry that carries the most common genes and DNA. For this sample the table gives 500,000 to 700,000 distinct CDR3 sequences, of which approximately 30% were detected only once. The top ten constitute approximately 14% of the sample. The sequenced sample consisted of blood. These receptors were obtained from a woman older than 75 in good health.

This clonotype was recorded once. The V call is TRBV7-2, the J call TRBJ2-7, with TRBD2 matching over 7 bases. The J call may not be correct, given that the DNA end is closer to TRBJ2-5. The CDR3 contains 15 residues. Germline CDR1 and CDR2: SGHTA and FQGNSA. Written as DNA, the CDR3 is TGTGCCAGCAGCTTAGTTCCGGGGGGAGGAGGGACCCAGTACTTC. Its translation: CASSLVPGGGGTQYF.

Turning to this clonotype: A much larger clone is a single base away; this may be a read error. This chain joins TRBV20-1 and TRBJ2-5; TRBD1 matches at 9 bases. The assigned J gene may be wrong: the sequence end matches TRBJ2-7 better. Germline CDR1 and CDR2: DFQATT and SNEGSKA (reference sequence). The CDR3 has 14 residues. CDR3 amino acids: CSARDRVYLHEQYF. CDR3 bases: TGCAGTGCAAGGGACAGGGTCTATCTGCACGAGCAGTACTTC.

This clonotype was counted ten times or more. CDR3 protein: CASSVVSSYTF. The CDR3 coding sequence is TGTGCCAGCAGTGTTGTAAGCTCCTACACCTTC. The V gene is TRBV2, the J gene TRBJ1-2, with D unclear. The germline V and J ends were trimmed by 4 bases and 10 bases, with 10 bases remaining between them. CDR3 size: 11 residues. Germline V gene data show CDR1 as SNHLY and CDR2 as FYNNEI.

The J gene is TRBJ2-5, the V gene TRBV12-3 or TRBV12-4, with a tentative D call TRBD2 (7 bases). The end of the DNA aligns better with TRBJ2-7, so the J call may be wrong. CDR3 length equals 13 residues. As DNA, the CDR3 is TGTGCCAGCAGTTTCCGGGGGGCGGCCGAGCAGTACTTC. It codes for CASSFRGAAEQYF.

The chain combines TRBV7-9 with TRBJ2-6, with TRBD1 matching over 7 bases. The CDR3 extends over 18 amino acids. V was clipped by 0 bases and J by 0 bases; unmatched bases: 5. The V gene's germline CDR1 is SEHNR and CDR2 FQNEAQ (reference sequence). CDR3 DNA sequence: TGTGCCAGCAGCTTAGCCGTGGCAGGGGGCTCTGGGGCCAACGTCCTGACTTTC. Translating it yields CASSLAVAGGSGANVLTF.

Concerning this clonotype: A read error may be the cause here, since a much bigger clone is one base away. The chain employs TRBV5-6 and TRBJ2-7, with D maybe TRBD2 (5 bases). The CDR3 spans 13 residues. V was shortened by 2 bases and J by 5 bases, with 11 bases between the two germline ends. The germline CDR1 and CDR2 sequences are SGHDT and YYEEEE. In DNA form, the CDR3 reads TGTGCCAGCAGCTTAATGGGGAGCCACGAGCAGTACTTC. Translating it yields CASSLMGSHEQYF. Full variable domain (outside the CDR3, taken from reference TRBV5-6 and TRBJ2-7): DAGVTQSPTHLIKTRGQQVTLRCSPKSGHDTVSWYQQALGQGPQFIFQYYEEEERQRGNFPDRFSGHQFPNYSSELNVNALLLGDSALYLCASSLMGSHEQYFGPGTRLTVT.

The gene calls are TRBV20-1 and TRBJ2-6, with D perhaps matching TRBD1 (7 bases). Between the trimmed V and J ends, which lost 0 bases and 2 bases, there was a span of 14 bases. CDR1 DFQATT and CDR2 SNEGSKA come from the germline V gene (reference sequence). The CDR3 is made up of 17 amino acids. CDR3 sequence reads: CSARDTRGAAGANVLTF. DNA for the CDR3: TGCAGTGCTAGAGATACCAGGGGGGCGGCTGGGGCCAACGTCCTGACTTTC.

Details on this clonotype: A much more abundant neighbour one base away suggests this may be a read error. The gene calls are TRBV20-1 and TRBJ2-3; no clear D. Germline CDR1 is DFQATT and CDR2 is SNEGSKA (reference sequence). The CDR3 spans 13 residues. This chain's CDR3 is CSAPDGFTVTQYF. The CDR3 DNA reads TGCAGTGCTCCGGACGGCTTCACAGTTACGCAGTATTTT.

This rearrangement joins TRBV5-1 to TRBJ2-3, with TRBD1 matching 8 bases. Unmatched junction bases numbered 4, after V lost 7 bases and J lost 3 bases. Germline V gene sequence: CDR1 SGHRS, CDR2 YFSETQ. The CDR3 loop spans 13 amino acids. The CDR3 sequence is CASGQGGTDTQYF. DNA for the CDR3: TGCGCCAGCGGACAGGGCGGTACAGATACGCAGTATTTT.

This clonotype was recorded a few times. This may come from a read error, since a much larger clone is one base off. V is TRBV6-6 and J is TRBJ2-7; no reliable D call. Per germline, CDR1 MNHNY and CDR2 SVGAGI (reference sequence). V was pared by 6 bases and J by 7 bases, with 10 bases between. There are 11 residues in the CDR3. The CDR3 spells CASRAGVEQYF. The CDR3 DNA reads TGTGCCAGCAGGGCTGGGGTTGAGCAGTACTTC.

This clonotype appeared many times. The chain employs TRBV15 and TRBJ1-1, with D uncertain. The CDR3 runs to 17 residues. The V gene lost 0 bases and the J gene lost 10 bases, with 24 bases spanning the gap. Germline CDR1 is LNHNV and CDR2 is YYDKDF (reference sequence). The CDR3 nucleotides are TGTGCCACCAGCAGAGATCTATCTTCAGGAAGGGTATCGGGAGCTTTCTTT. Amino acid sequence: CATSRDLSSGRVSGAFF.

The rearrangement uses TRBV20-1 and TRBJ2-4, with 9 bases lining up with TRBD1. CDR1 DFQATT and CDR2 SNEGSKA come from the germline V gene (reference sequence). Trimming at V came to 5 bases and at J to 5 bases, leaving 7 bases not matched to a gene. CDR3 length: 14 amino acids. This CDR3 is CSAGKTGGQNIQYF. CDR3 DNA: TGCAGTGCTGGCAAAACAGGGGGCCAAAACATTCAGTACTTC.

In its sample, this clonotype was seen many times. The chain combines TRBV5-1 with TRBJ1-1; D gene unclear. From germline, CDR1 is SGHRS and CDR2 YFSETQ. The CDR3 consists of 15 residues. V lost 0 bases and J 5 bases, leaving 14 bases between the germline ends. CDR3 loop: CASSLDDPGGTEAFF. The CDR3 region has the DNA TGCGCCAGCAGCTTGGATGACCCGGGCGGGACTGAAGCTTTCTTT. Full variable domain (missing parts from reference TRBV5-1 and TRBJ1-1): KAGVTQTPRYLIKTRGQQVTLSCSPISGHRSVSWYQQTPGQGLQFLFEYFSETQRNKGNFPGRFSGRQFSNSRSEMNVSTLELGDSALYLCASSLDDPGGTEAFFGQGTRLTVV.

This clonotype was found many times. The CDR3 DNA is TGTGCCAGCGAGCCGGGGGGCCCCTCCTATGGCTACACCTTC. Translation gives CASEPGGPSYGYTF. V gene TRBV6-6 combines with J gene TRBJ1-2; tentatively, D is TRBD1 (6 bases). Looked up from germline, CDR1 is MNHNY and CDR2 is SVGAGI (reference sequence). V was clipped by 8 bases and J by 4 bases, with 17 bases between them. The CDR3 runs 14 residues.